The clone carrying this T cell receptor beta chain was seen a handful of times. The antigen is not known. In making TCR beta libraries, quantitative 5'-RACE with molecular barcodes was used. TCRdb independently ran MiXCR on the 5' RACE reads; one entry per CDR3 protein. There are over 450,000 distinct CDR3 sequences in the sample; roughly 12% occur only once, and nearly 7% lies in the top ten. The germline V gene encodes CDR1 SQVTM and CDR2 ANQGSEA. This CDR3 has 12 amino acids. Between the trimmed V and J ends, which lost 6 bases and 6 bases, there was a span of 11 bases. These data are taken from a study of CD8 T cells in ankylosing spondylitis. Study-level points and caveats: Seemingly characteristic of ankylosing spondylitis blood was a TCR beta motif consisting of about 8 highly homologous variants. Matched ankylosing spondylitis synovial fluid reportedly contained a significantly enriched population of disease-linked clones. Some of these motif variants have turned up before, in reports on reactive arthritis synovial fluid and blood.

V is TRBV29-1 and J is TRBJ2-2; D perhaps matches TRBD1 (6 bases). The receptor was isolated from a male donor with ankylosing spondylitis. Sequencing input: blood, either unsorted or a sorted T cell fraction (not recorded which). The CDR3 nucleotides read TGCAGCGTCGCGAGGACAGCCGGGGAGCTGTTTTTT. Amino acid sequence: CSVARTAGELFF.